These 26 T cell receptor beta chains were sequenced from one sample in a study of OX40 agonist ivuxolimab in advanced cancers. TCRdb's table, derived via immunoSEQ multiplex PCR, lists solely in-frame clones and lacks some. The sample consists of 80,000 to 95,000 clones, over 75% of them appearing once. The material sequenced was CD4+ or CD8+ T cells sorted from blood, taken in a trial of the OX40 agonist ivuxolimab. Source of these receptors: an adult with an advanced solid tumor such as melanoma, head and neck, liver or kidney cancer.

J is TRBJ2-3 and V is TRBV7-2; no clear D. The CDR3 is 14 amino acids. V lost 5 bases to trimming and J lost 0 bases, with 9 bases between them. Looked up from germline, CDR1 is SGHTA and CDR2 is FQGNSA. CDR3 DNA sequence: TGTGCCAGCAGCCCAATTACCAGCACAGATACGCAGTATTTT. It yields the protein CASSPITSTDTQYF.

This sequence joins TRBV29-1 and TRBJ1-2, with 8 bases fitting TRBD1. V dropped 5 bases and J dropped 9; count of bases not matched to a gene: 14. Germline V gene sequence: CDR1 SQVTM, CDR2 ANQGSEA. The CDR3 length is 14 residues. CDR3 sequence reads: CSVRVGDRWRSYTF. The CDR3 DNA is TGCAGCGTTCGCGTCGGGGACAGGTGGAGGAGCTACACCTTC.

The chain joins TRBV6-5 to TRBJ2-3, with TRBD1 as a possible D gene (5 bases). With 1 base removed from V and 9 bases from J, the gap between germline ends came to 11 bases. The length of the CDR3 is 13 residues. The germline gives CDR1 MNHEY, CDR2 SVGAGI. CDR3 sequence: CASSYFPAGTQYF. In DNA form, the CDR3 reads TGTGCCAGCAGTTACTTCCCAGCAGGGACGCAGTATTTT.

This chain connects TRBV6-6 to TRBJ1-6; D remains ambiguous. Germline V gene data show CDR1 as MNHNY and CDR2 as SVGAGI (reference sequence). This CDR3 comprises 15 residues. The V end lost 6 bases, the J end lost 6 bases, and 15 bases lay between the germline ends. In DNA form, the CDR3 reads TGTGCCAGCAGAACGGACGGTTTCCTTAATTCACCCCTCCACTTT. Translation gives CASRTDGFLNSPLHF.

The chain links TRBV7-8 to TRBJ1-4, with D unresolved. This CDR3 is 14 amino acids long. CDR1 is SGHVS, CDR2 FQNEAQ, per germline. V was trimmed by 6 bases and J by 2 bases, leaving 10 bases between them. DNA for the CDR3: TGTGCCAGCAGTATAGGAGTTACTAATGAAAAACTGTTTTTT. It codes for CASSIGVTNEKLFF. The full variable domain, its missing parts supplied by reference TRBV7-8 and TRBJ1-4, is GAGVSQSPRYKVAKRGQDVALRCDPISGHVSLFWYQQALGQGPEFLTYFQNEAQLDKSGLPSDRFFAERPEGSVSTLKIQRTQQEDSAVYLCASSIGVTNEKLFFGSGTQLSVL.

The chain uses TRBV7-2 and TRBJ2-3, with 7 bases lining up with TRBD1. V was clipped by 11 bases and J by 9 bases; unmatched bases: 8. Per germline, CDR1 SGHTA and CDR2 FQGNSA. CDR3 length equals 11 residues. The CDR3 DNA reads as TGTGCCCTTGAGGGGGCTAGGACGCAGTATTTT. Translated, it gives CALEGARTQYF.

V and J are TRBV6-1 and TRBJ1-6; TRBD1 aligns across 9 bases. This CDR3 contains 15 residues. After removal of 5 bases from V and 10 bases from J, the junction contained 9 bases not matched to a gene. CDR1 and CDR2 from the germline V gene are MNHNS and SASEGT. The CDR3 loop reads CASSFSGTGFSPLHF. The CDR3 DNA is TGTGCCAGCAGTTTTTCGGGGACAGGGTTCTCACCCCTCCACTTT.

The rearrangement joins TRBV29-1 to TRBJ1-1, with TRBD1 matching 8 bases. With 3 bases clipped from V and 8 bases from J, the junction kept 8 bases outside the gene matches. Germline V gene lookup returns CDR1 SQVTM and CDR2 ANQGSEA. This CDR3 is built from 13 residues. The CDR3 DNA sequence: TGCAGCGTTGACTTAGGGGGACAGGTCGAAGCTTTCTTT. As protein: CSVDLGGQVEAFF.

The chain links TRBV14 to TRBJ2-2, with D possibly being TRBD1 (6 bases). The CDR3 runs to 15 residues. The germline gives CDR1 SGHDN, CDR2 FVKESK. V gave up 4 bases and J gave up 6 bases, with 15 bases separating them. The CDR3 bases are TGTGCCAGCAGCCGGGGGCGAAGTCATGCCGGGGAGCTGTTTTTT. Translated: CASSRGRSHAGELFF.

The CDR3 nucleotides read TGTGCCAGCAGCGCGGGACAGCCCTCTGGGGCCAACGTCCTGACTTTC. It translates to CASSAGQPSGANVLTF. The chain couples TRBV5-4 to TRBJ2-6; tentatively, D is TRBD1 (7 bases). The CDR3 has 16 amino acids. CDR1 SGHNT and CDR2 YYREEE come from the germline V gene (reference sequence). V was clipped by 4 bases and J by 0 bases, with 11 bases between them.

In DNA form, the CDR3 reads TGTGCCAGCTCACCAAGGGCCGATGGCTACACCTTC. Its translation: CASSPRADGYTF. This chain uses TRBV18 with TRBJ1-2; unclear D gene. With 2 bases removed from V and 6 bases from J, the gap between germline ends came to 7 bases. The CDR3 loop spans 12 amino acids. Germline V gene lookup returns CDR1 KGHSH and CDR2 LQKENI.

This chain links TRBV7-6 with TRBJ2-5, with D hard to call. Germline-derived CDR1 and CDR2 are SGHVS and FNYEAQ. This CDR3 comprises 13 residues. V was pared by 1 base and J by 7 bases, with 10 bases between. The CDR3 loop is CASSLDPSGTQYF. The CDR3 nucleotides are TGTGCCAGCAGCTTAGATCCCTCAGGGACCCAGTACTTC.

The V call is TRBV6-1, the J call TRBJ2-1, with 8 bases that match TRBD2. V was clipped by 2 bases and J by 10 bases; unmatched bases: 10. CDR1 and CDR2 (germline): MNHNS, SASEGT. The CDR3 consists of 15 residues. CDR3: CASSEINREGGEQFF. CDR3 DNA: TGTGCCAGCAGTGAAATAAACCGGGAGGGAGGAGAGCAGTTCTTC.

The genes are TRBV25-1 and TRBJ2-3; 7 nucleotides line up with TRBD1. The CDR3 covers 14 residues. The germline V gene encodes CDR1 MGHDK and CDR2 SYGVNS. Trimming cost V 3 bases and J 5 bases; bases outside gene matches: 5. The CDR3 here is CASSEPTGKDTQYF. Written as DNA, the CDR3 is TGTGCCAGCAGTGAGCCGACAGGGAAAGATACGCAGTATTTT.

The rearrangement uses TRBV7-2 and TRBJ2-2, with D maybe TRBD1 (5 bases). V was pared by 2 bases and J by 0 bases, with 10 bases between. In germline, CDR1 is SGHTA, CDR2 FQGNSA. The CDR3 sequence is 16 residues long. Here the CDR3 reads CASSLKQASNTGELFF. CDR3 DNA: TGTGCCAGCAGCTTAAAACAGGCTTCGAACACCGGGGAGCTGTTTTTT.

This clone appeared once. The rearrangement links TRBV7-2 to TRBJ2-7; 10 positions agree with TRBD1. From germline, CDR1 is SGHTA and CDR2 FQGNSA. The CDR3 sequence is 15 residues long. Trimming took 5 bases from V and 4 from J; bases not matched to a gene: 8. CDR3 DNA sequence: TGTGCCAGCAGCGTCTCCGGGACAGGGGTATACGAGCAGTACTTC. Residues: CASSVSGTGVYEQYF.

V is TRBV5-5 and J is TRBJ2-3; possibly TRBD1 or TRBD2 for D (5 bases each). The CDR3 consists of 18 residues. Germline CDR1 reads SGHKS; CDR2 reads YYEKEE (reference sequence). Deletions cut 1 base from V and 0 bases from J, with 18 bases between. The CDR3 DNA follows: TGTGCCAGCAGCTTGCTCCCCGGGGACCCCAGAAGCACAGATACGCAGTATTTT. Residues: CASSLLPGDPRSTDTQYF. The variable domain in full, with the rest retrieved from reference TRBV5-5 and TRBJ2-3, is DAGVTQSPTHLIKTRGQQVTLRCSPISGHKSVSWYQQVLGQGPQFIFQYYEKEERGRGNFPDRFSARQFPNYSSELNVNALLLGDSALYLCASSLLPGDPRSTDTQYFGPGTRLTVL.

The chain is built from TRBV12-1 and TRBJ2-5; the table gives TRBD2 as D, unverified against the DNA. TRBV12-1 is shown as a pseudogene. This CDR3 has 16 residues. This CDR3 reads CASSFRDSGRAQEQYF. As DNA, the CDR3 is TGTGCCAGCAGCTTTCGGGACTCGGGACGTGCGCAGGAGCAGTACTTC.

The V gene is TRBV11-2, the J gene TRBJ2-3; TRBD1 matches at 8 bases. V shed 3 bases, J shed 1 base, and the junction held 3 bases outside the gene matches. The CDR3 is 15 amino acids. Per germline, CDR1 SGHAT and CDR2 FQNNGV. CDR3 nucleotide sequence: TGTGCCAGCAGCTTCTTGACAGGGGGCACAGATACGCAGTATTTT. Protein sequence: CASSFLTGGTDTQYF.

This clone was picked up one time. The CDR3, as DNA: TGTGCCAGCAGTCGGGATTCCTACAATGAGCAGTTCTTC. Its protein is CASSRDSYNEQFF. The V call is TRBV11-2, the J call TRBJ2-1; TRBD2 might be the D (5 bases). In germline, CDR1 is SGHAT, CDR2 FQNNGV. The CDR3 totals 13 residues. Trimming cost V 6 bases and J 1 base, with 7 bases left between them.

The CDR3 region is CSALDRSYGYTF. The DNA for the CDR3 is TGCAGCGCCCTGGACAGGAGCTATGGCTACACCTTC. V gene TRBV29-1 combines with J gene TRBJ1-2, with 7 positions matching TRBD1. There are 12 residues in the CDR3. The J segment lost 4 bases and the V segment lost 7 bases, leaving 6 bases of the junction unmatched. Germline lookup yields CDR1 SQVTM and CDR2 ANQGSEA.

The chain combines TRBV5-8 with TRBJ2-5, with D unclear. Germline lookup yields CDR1 SGHTS and CDR2 YDEGEE. V lost 4 bases and J lost 0, with 16 bases in between. This CDR3 has 16 amino acids. The CDR3 DNA reads TGTGCCAGCAGCGCAGAAGGATGGCAGGACCAAGAGACCCAGTACTTC. It is translated as CASSAEGWQDQETQYF.

The chain joins TRBV6-1 to TRBJ2-5; no clear D gene. The DNA end is more similar to TRBJ2-7, so the J call may be wrong. The V gene's germline CDR1 is MNHNS and CDR2 SASEGT. The CDR3 runs 11 residues. The chain's CDR3 is CASMKAYEQYF. The CDR3 DNA reads TGTGCCAGCATGAAAGCCTACGAGCAGTACTTC.

The CDR3 protein is CASSMGTGSFFPWPQHF. As DNA, the CDR3 is TGTGCCAGTAGTATGGGGACAGGGTCCTTCTTCCCCTGGCCCCAGCATTTT. The chain has TRBV19 and TRBJ1-5, with TRBD1 identical over 9 bases. Trimming cost V 3 bases and J 9 bases; bases outside gene matches: 15. Germline V gene sequence: CDR1 LNHDA, CDR2 SQIVND (reference sequence). This CDR3 is built from 17 residues.

This chain joins TRBV5-4 and TRBJ1-2, with D unclear. This CDR3 contains 14 residues. CDR1 and CDR2 from the germline V gene are SGHNT and YYREEE (reference sequence). V was pared by 5 bases and J by 6 bases, with 17 bases between. In DNA form, the CDR3 reads TGTGCCAGCAGTAGAGGAGCGGGAGTAGATGGCTACACCTTC. Its protein product is CASSRGAGVDGYTF.

This sequence joins TRBV18 and TRBJ1-1; D remains ambiguous. The CDR3 consists of 13 residues. Germline values: CDR1 KGHSH, CDR2 LQKENI. V was shortened by 4 bases and J by 8 bases, with 14 bases between the two germline ends. The CDR3 spells CASSRDIPPEAFF. The CDR3 DNA is TGTGCCAGCTCACGAGATATCCCCCCCGAAGCTTTCTTT.